The 2 T cell receptor beta chains below come from one sample, sequenced in a study of blood T cell repertoires in COVID-19. Sequencing used immunoSEQ multiplex PCR; TCRdb keeps in-frame clones, though not all of them. The table has some 50,000 clones, about 88% seen once; the top ten hold 7.5% to 9.5%. Specimen: peripheral blood. The receptors here all came from a woman in her 70s with active COVID-19.

V gene TRBV9 combines with J gene TRBJ2-2; the D is unclear. The CDR3 loop spans 13 amino acids. The ends were cut back, 4 bases at V and 3 bases at J, with 7 bases in the middle. CDR1 and CDR2 from the germline V gene are SGDLS and YYNGEE. Here the CDR3 reads CASSPQYTGELFF. The CDR3 DNA reads TGTGCCAGCAGCCCACAGTACACCGGGGAGCTGTTTTTT.

The chain recombines TRBV7-3 with TRBJ2-1, with D possibly TRBD2 on 5 matching bases. Germline CDR1 and CDR2: SGHTA and FQGTGA. Deletions cut 4 bases from V and 0 bases from J, with 7 bases between. This CDR3 is 14 amino acids long. The CDR3: CASSSGSSYNEQFF. CDR3 bases: TGTGCCAGCAGCTCGGGAAGCTCCTACAATGAGCAGTTCTTC.